One sample yielded the 31 T cell receptor beta chains listed below, sequenced in a study of metastatic and nonmetastatic thyroid tumors. All patients were untreated before thyroid surgery. TCRdb re-analyzed the PCR reads through MiXCR. The top ten hold under 2.5% of the sample, which has approximately 30,000 clones, more than 20% seen once. The source material was blood. These receptors originate from a female donor with papillary thyroid cancer or a benign thyroid nodule (not recorded which). Some clones in this sample may be carry-over from other donors' samples.

The CDR3 bases are TGTGCCAGCAGCAGGACTAGCGGGAGGGCCGATGTGTCTAGTGAGCAGTACTTC. Protein sequence: CASSRTSGRADVSSEQYF. The rearrangement joins TRBV6-5 to TRBJ2-7; 15 nucleotides line up with TRBD2. This CDR3 is built from 18 residues. V dropped 6 bases and J dropped 7; count of bases not matched to a gene: 16. CDR1 and CDR2 (germline): MNHEY, SVGAGI.

This clone was seen ten or more times. The CDR3 reads CASSQDTRGYTF. The CDR3 DNA sequence: TGTGCCAGCAGCCAAGATACCCGGGGCTACACCTTC. The chain uses TRBV3-1 and TRBJ1-2; D is undetermined. The ends were cut back, 0 bases at V and 8 bases at J, with 7 bases in the middle. The CDR3 sequence is 12 residues long. Looked up from germline, CDR1 is LGHDT and CDR2 is YNNKEL (reference sequence).

This clone was found many times. The J gene is TRBJ1-4, the V gene TRBV12-3 or TRBV12-4, with D possibly matching TRBD1 (6 bases). V was clipped by 4 bases and J by 7 bases, with 13 bases between them. This CDR3 is built from 14 residues. CDR3 sequence (DNA): TGTGCCAGCAGTTCAACAGGGTCGGGTGAAAAACTGTTTTTT. This codes for CASSSTGSGEKLFF.

This clone was picked up many times. The chain employs TRBV12-5 and TRBJ1-1, with D maybe TRBD1 (6 bases). Looked up from germline, CDR1 is LGHNT and CDR2 is FRNRAP. V lost 0 bases, J lost 5 bases, and 19 bases lay in between. This CDR3 has 17 amino acids. The CDR3 DNA follows: TGTGCTAGTGGTTTGGTAGATATTGGGGGGCGCAGGACTGAAGCTTTCTTT. This gives the protein CASGLVDIGGRRTEAFF.

This clone was seen ten or more times. The chain employs TRBV25-1 and TRBJ1-1; D perhaps matches TRBD1 (5 bases). The germline V and J ends were trimmed by 8 bases and 8 bases, with 15 bases remaining between them. The germline gives CDR1 MGHDK, CDR2 SYGVNS. CDR3 size: 12 residues. Here the CDR3 reads CASGLAGGEAFF. Written as DNA, the CDR3 is TGTGCCAGCGGGCTGGCGGGGGGAGAAGCTTTCTTT.

This clone was seen repeatedly, ten times or more. The gene calls are TRBV6-1 and TRBJ1-1, with 9 bases that match TRBD1. This CDR3 has 14 amino acids. Germline trimming cut 6 bases from V and 6 bases from J; bases unmatched to any gene: 8. From germline, CDR1 is MNHNS and CDR2 SASEGT. CDR3 sequence (DNA): TGTGCCAGCAGGGAATGGACAGGGGACGCTGAAGCTTTCTTT. This translates into CASREWTGDAEAFF.

Judged by abundance, this clone is medium-sized. The chain carries TRBV6-1 and TRBJ1-2; D is ambiguous. CDR1 is MNHNS and CDR2 is SASEGT in the germline V gene. CDR3 length: 13 amino acids. V was shortened by 5 bases and J by 4 bases, with 11 bases between the two germline ends. The CDR3, as DNA: TGTGCCAGCAGTTCTGCACAGTTCTATGGCTACACCTTC. Its translation is CASSSAQFYGYTF.

This chain joins TRBV15 and TRBJ2-6; no clear D. The ends were cut back, 0 bases at V and 0 bases at J, with 3 bases in the middle. This CDR3 is 15 amino acids long. Germline loops: CDR1 LNHNV, CDR2 YYDKDF (reference sequence). CDR3 sequence: CATSRDISGANVLTF. In DNA form, the CDR3 reads TGTGCCACCAGCAGAGATATCTCTGGGGCCAACGTCCTGACTTTC.

The V gene is TRBV6-9, the J gene TRBJ1-6; possible D gene TRBD1, 5 bases. The ends were cut back, 4 bases at V and 7 bases at J, with 11 bases in the middle. Germline V gives CDR1 MNHGY, CDR2 SVAAGI. The CDR3 runs 14 residues. CDR3: CASSSRDLNSPLHF. The CDR3 DNA sequence: TGTGCCAGCAGTTCCCGGGACCTAAATTCACCCCTCCACTTT.

This clone was observed at least ten times. This sequence joins TRBV6-7 and TRBJ1-5; 7 nucleotides align to TRBD1. TRBV6-7 is an ORF, with its function uncertain. V gave up 2 bases and J gave up 5 bases; unmatched junction bases: 9. CDR3 length equals 16 residues. The CDR3 region has the DNA TGTGCCAGCAGTTACATCTACGCAGGGGGAGATCAGCCCCAGCATTTT. Translation gives CASSYIYAGGDQPQHF.

This clone has at least ten counts. The chain uses TRBV7-6 and TRBJ1-1; 7 positions match TRBD1. Unmatched junction bases numbered 14, after V lost 5 bases and J lost 5 bases. This CDR3 is 16 amino acids long. CDR1 and CDR2 from the germline V gene are SGHVS and FNYEAQ. The CDR3 spells CASSPNPSPGGTEAFF. The CDR3, as DNA: TGTGCCAGCAGCCCTAACCCTTCCCCAGGGGGGACTGAAGCTTTCTTT.

The gene calls are TRBV6-1 and TRBJ1-5; D may be TRBD1 (5 bases). Germline CDR1 reads MNHNS; CDR2 reads SASEGT. The V end lost 9 bases, the J end lost 3 bases, and 12 bases lay between the germline ends. The CDR3 is 13 residues long. The CDR3 region is CASTGGVNQPQHF. CDR3 nucleotide sequence: TGTGCCAGTACGGGGGGGGTCAATCAGCCCCAGCATTTT.

This clone came up many times. The rearrangement links TRBV7-9 to TRBJ2-2, with 7 bases aligning to TRBD1. This CDR3 spans 15 amino acids. Germline values: CDR1 SEHNR, CDR2 FQNEAQ (reference sequence). V lost 6 bases to trimming and J lost 6 bases; unmatched junction nucleotides: 10. The CDR3 loop reads CASRPPTGIAGELFF. The CDR3 coding sequence is TGTGCCAGCAGACCCCCGACAGGGATCGCCGGGGAGCTGTTTTTT.

The chain is built from TRBV7-3 and TRBJ2-7, with D hard to call. Trimming removed 1 base from V and 3 bases from J, with 10 bases in between. Germline CDR1 SGHTA, CDR2 FQGTGA. CDR3 length: 14 residues. This CDR3 reads CASSLSGAGYEQYF. The CDR3 DNA sequence: TGTGCCAGCAGCTTAAGTGGTGCCGGCTACGAGCAGTACTTC.

This clone has at least ten counts. At one of its ends the junction is not consistent with the germline gene, which may arise from a read error. The chain combines TRBV6-1 with TRBJ1-5; the D is unclear. CDR1 MNHNS and CDR2 SASEGT come from the germline V gene. This CDR3 is 17 amino acids long. CDR3 sequence: CASSEGTATHSNQPQHF. The CDR3, as DNA: TGTGCCAGCAGCGAAGGAACAGCGACTCATAGCAATCAGCCCCAGCATTTT.

The chain couples TRBV18 to TRBJ1-3; D is unresolved. CDR1 and CDR2 (germline): KGHSH, LQKENI. The germline V and J ends were trimmed by 2 bases and 0 bases, with 14 bases remaining between them. This CDR3 is built from 17 residues. CDR3 coding DNA: TGTGCCAGCTCACCAACGGGCAGGCCTGTCTCTGGAAACACCATATATTTT. This sequence encodes CASSPTGRPVSGNTIYF.

At least ten counts were recorded for this clone. V gene TRBV18 combines with J gene TRBJ2-3, with 14 bases that match TRBD2. Germline CDR1 is KGHSH and CDR2 is LQKENI. V lost 8 bases, J lost 2 bases, and 6 bases stayed unmatched. The CDR3 spans 16 residues. CDR3 sequence (DNA): TGTGCCAGCCAGGGACTAGCGGGAGCTACCACAGATACGCAGTATTTT. Protein product: CASQGLAGATTDTQYF.

This clone was seen many times. The chain carries TRBV3-1 and TRBJ2-1; tentatively, D is TRBD1 (6 bases). The CDR3 spans 16 residues. Trimming pared 4 bases from V and 6 bases from J, leaving 19 bases between. Germline-derived CDR1 and CDR2 are LGHDT and YNNKEL (reference sequence). CDR3 DNA: TGTGCCAGCAGCCCCACTGGCCAAACAGGGACCAATGAGCAGTTCTTC. Residues: CASSPTGQTGTNEQFF.

In the case of this clone: The sample holds other DNA sequences that translate to the same CDR3. This chain joins TRBV20-1 and TRBJ2-7, with no clear D. Germline lookup yields CDR1 DFQATT and CDR2 SNEGSKA (reference sequence). This CDR3 has 13 amino acids. Trimming pared 3 bases from V and 0 bases from J, leaving 9 bases between. The CDR3 here is CSARGLDSYEQYF. CDR3 nucleotides: TGCAGTGCTAGGGGTCTAGACTCCTACGAGCAGTACTTC.

At least ten counts were recorded for this clone. The J gene is TRBJ2-3, the V gene TRBV9; 9 bases agree with TRBD1. V was clipped by 7 bases and J by 4 bases; unmatched bases: 13. The CDR3 sequence is 16 residues long. CDR1 and CDR2 (germline): SGDLS, YYNGEE. CDR3 residues: CASGVKPGQGADTQYF. The CDR3 region has the DNA TGTGCCAGCGGGGTTAAACCGGGACAGGGAGCAGATACGCAGTATTTT.

Remarks on this clone: The junction shows a germline mismatch at one end, possibly a read error. The chain carries TRBV24-1 and TRBJ2-1, with D maybe TRBD2 (5 bases). Per germline, CDR1 KGHDR and CDR2 SFDVKD. The CDR3 is made up of 11 amino acids. The CDR3 DNA reads TGTGCCACGAGGGAGTACAAGGAGCAGTTATTC. Its translation is CATREYKEQLF.

This clone was seen many times. This sequence joins TRBV12-3 or TRBV12-4 and TRBJ1-5; weak D call: TRBD1 (6 bases). Trimming shortened V by 4 bases and J by 5 bases, and 6 bases separated the two germline ends. This CDR3 contains 12 residues. This chain's CDR3 is CASSYRDQPQHF. CDR3 coding DNA: TGTGCCAGCAGTTACAGGGATCAGCCCCAGCATTTT.

To note about this clone: The junction differs from germline at one of its ends, possibly a read error. The rearrangement uses TRBV15 and TRBJ2-1; no definite D call. The CDR3 spans 15 residues. CDR1 and CDR2 from the germline V gene are LNHNV and YYDKDF (reference sequence). The CDR3 here is CSTSRDRGGSNEQFF. The CDR3 DNA sequence: TGTTCCACCAGCAGAGATCGTGGTGGGTCCAATGAGCAGTTCTTC.

This clone is deemed medium-sized (0.01 to 0.1%). V usage is TRBV6-1 and J usage is TRBJ2-1; 11 bases map to TRBD2. Losses at the gene ends were 2 bases for V and 6 bases for J; bases not matched to a gene: 6. The germline V gene encodes CDR1 MNHNS and CDR2 SASEGT. CDR3 length: 16 residues. The DNA for the CDR3 is TGTGCCAGCAGTGAATGGGCGGGACTAGCGGCCAATGAGCAGTTCTTC. It translates to CASSEWAGLAANEQFF.

This clone is labeled medium-sized. The chain links TRBV27 to TRBJ2-7; tentatively, D is TRBD2 (6 bases). Germline assignment: CDR1 MNHEY and CDR2 SMNVEV (reference sequence). Trimming shortened V by 6 bases and J by 0 bases, and 9 bases separated the two germline ends. The CDR3 has 13 residues. In nucleotides, the CDR3 is TGTGCCAGCAGCACCGGGAGCTCCTACGAGCAGTACTTC. This translates into CASSTGSSYEQYF.

This clone has a count of ten or more. This chain uses TRBV4-1 with TRBJ1-4, with 7 bases lining up with TRBD1. This CDR3 is 16 amino acids long. CDR1 is MGHRA, CDR2 YSYEKL, per germline. V shed 1 base, J shed 5 bases, and the junction held 7 bases outside the gene matches. The CDR3 reads CASSQVSAGGNEKLFF. The CDR3 DNA sequence: TGCGCCAGCAGCCAAGTATCCGCAGGGGGAAATGAAAAACTGTTTTTT.

This clone was observed a few times. The chain uses TRBV19 and TRBJ1-6; no firm D call. Germline CDR1 LNHDA, CDR2 SQIVND (reference sequence). The ends were cut back, 5 bases at V and 9 bases at J, with 11 bases in the middle. The CDR3 is 13 amino acids. CDR3 nucleotides: TGTGCCAGTAGTCCGGAGCCGGGTTCACCCCTCCACTTT. The encoded protein is CASSPEPGSPLHF.

This clone occurred many times. V usage is TRBV29-1 and J usage is TRBJ2-3; maybe TRBD2 (6 bases). The germline gives CDR1 SQVTM, CDR2 ANQGSEA. This CDR3 has 12 amino acids. V lost 5 bases to trimming and J lost 0 bases, with 6 bases between them. Here the CDR3 reads CSVLASTDTQYF. The DNA for the CDR3 is TGCAGCGTTCTAGCGAGCACAGATACGCAGTATTTT.

Within the sample, this clone is medium-sized. V usage is TRBV6-1 and J usage is TRBJ2-1; 8 bases are a match to TRBD1. CDR3 length equals 15 residues. Trimming at V came to 6 bases and at J to 0 bases, leaving 4 bases not matched to a gene. The germline gives CDR1 MNHNS, CDR2 SASEGT. Here the CDR3 DNA reads TGTGCCAGCAGACAGGGGGACAGCTCCTACAATGAGCAGTTCTTC. Its protein product is CASRQGDSSYNEQFF.

This clone was picked up many times. The J gene is TRBJ2-7, the V gene TRBV18; TRBD2 is a possible D gene (6 bases). This CDR3 is built from 13 residues. Germline lookup yields CDR1 KGHSH and CDR2 LQKENI. V was cut by 4 bases and J by 4 bases, with 11 bases left in between. The CDR3 loop reads CASSRAGGYEQYF. CDR3 bases: TGTGCCAGCTCACGCGCAGGAGGGTACGAGCAGTACTTC.

On this clone itself: An end of the junction differs from the germline gene, which may be a read error. This chain joins TRBV11-1 and TRBJ2-3, with D unresolved. Germline CDR1 SGHAT, CDR2 FQDESV (reference sequence). This CDR3 has 15 amino acids. CDR3 in DNA: TGTGCAAGCAGCTCTCAACGGATGGGCACAGATCCGCAGTATTTT. This gives the protein CASSSQRMGTDPQYF.